Each of the 7 T cell receptor beta chains below was sequenced from the same sample in a study of a mutant IDH1 vaccine in newly diagnosed glioma. Documented time point: week 23, last vaccination. With topical imiquimod, each dose of the vaccine consisted of 300 ug of mutant IDH1 20-mer peptide. Antigen specificity for these receptors is unknown. Method: immunoSEQ multiplex PCR; TCRdb's copy keeps in-frame clones and lacks some. The sample shows tens of thousands of clones, 75% to 85% of them seen only once. The sample consisted of PBMCs, taken from a glioma patient whose treatment included an IDH1 peptide vaccine. All receptors come from a man aged 40-49 years with glioma.

The rearrangement links TRBV9 to TRBJ2-7, with 7 positions matching TRBD1. Germline V gene data show CDR1 as SGDLS and CDR2 as YYNGEE. The CDR3 spans 15 residues. With 3 bases clipped from V and 0 bases from J, the junction kept 6 bases outside the gene matches. CDR3 coding DNA: TGTGCCAGCAGCGCAGGGGACAGAGACTCCTACGAGCAGTACTTC. Its translation: CASSAGDRDSYEQYF.

This clone has a handful of counts. The chain uses TRBV2 and TRBJ2-7; the match to TRBD1 covers 7 bases. Germline V lookup: CDR1 SNHLY, CDR2 FYNNEI. The CDR3 is 15 amino acids. J lost 6 bases, V lost 3 bases, and 11 bases had no gene match. For the CDR3, the DNA is TGTGCCAGCAGTGATATACAGGGGACCTACTCCGAGCAGTACTTC. Translation gives CASSDIQGTYSEQYF. The whole variable domain, remainder taken from reference TRBV2 and TRBJ2-7, is EPEVTQTPSHQVTQMGQEVILRCVPISNHLYFYWYRQILGQKVEFLVSFYNNEISEKSEIFDDQFSVERPDGSNFTLKIRSTKLEDSAMYFCASSDIQGTYSEQYFGPGTRLTVT.

The chain couples TRBV6-1 to TRBJ1-6; D ambiguous. V was clipped by 3 bases and J by 0 bases, with 12 bases between them. The CDR3 is made up of 17 amino acids. Per germline, CDR1 MNHNS and CDR2 SASEGT. CDR3 sequence reads: CASSEGRASSYNSPLHF. The CDR3 nucleotides are TGTGCCAGCAGTGAGGGGAGGGCTTCCTCCTATAATTCACCCCTCCACTTT.

The CDR3 loop reads CASSFLDSTEAFF. The CDR3 region has the DNA TGTGCCAGCAGCTTCCTTGACAGCACTGAAGCTTTCTTT. V usage is TRBV13 and J usage is TRBJ1-1, with D perhaps matching TRBD1 (5 bases). CDR3 length: 13 amino acids. CDR1 and CDR2 (germline): PRHDT, FYEKMQ (reference sequence). V lost 3 bases and J 4 bases, leaving 9 bases between the germline ends.

The chain links TRBV4-2 to TRBJ2-3; a weak D match, TRBD2 (5 bases). Germline CDR1 LGHNA, CDR2 YNFKEQ. V was shortened by 1 base and J by 8 bases, with 7 bases between the two germline ends. The CDR3 contains 12 residues. Here the CDR3 reads CASSQVGGTQYF. The CDR3 DNA reads as TGTGCCAGCAGCCAAGTTGGAGGTACGCAGTATTTT.

There are a few counts of this clone. The chain carries TRBV6-5 and TRBJ1-5, with D possibly being TRBD1 (5 bases). The CDR3 has 13 residues. CDR1 MNHEY and CDR2 SVGAGI come from the germline V gene. Trimming removed 6 bases at V and 6 bases at J, with 12 bases between. CDR3 residues: CASSRDDGQPQHF. In DNA, the CDR3 is TGTGCCAGCAGCCGGGACGACGGTCAGCCCCAGCATTTT.

This clone turned up a few times. The chain links TRBV19 to TRBJ2-1, with D perhaps given as TRBD1 or TRBD2 (5 bases each). Germline CDR1 LNHDA, CDR2 SQIVND (reference sequence). Trimming stripped 6 bases from V and 9 bases from J, with 15 bases between. CDR3 length: 13 amino acids. CDR3 residues: CASSPRGEGEQFF. In DNA, the CDR3 is TGTGCCAGTAGCCCTAGAGGGGAAGGTGAGCAGTTCTTC.